A single sample gave rise to the 15 T cell receptor beta chains below, sequenced in a study of blood T cell repertoires in COVID-19. Assay: immunoSEQ multiplex PCR; the TCRdb copy retains only in-frame clones and omits some. The data show around 200,000 clones, about 88% seen once. Sequenced material: peripheral blood. These receptors all come from a man in his forties or fifties with active or convalescent COVID-19.

This rearrangement joins TRBV3-1 (or the pseudogene TRBV3-2) to TRBJ1-1; a possible D gene is TRBD1 (6 bases). This CDR3 has 14 amino acids. Germline CDR1 is LGHDT and CDR2 is YNNKEL (reference sequence). Deletions cut 2 bases from V and 5 bases from J, with 12 bases between. CDR3 protein: CASSQPDRLTEAFF. DNA for the CDR3: TGTGCCAGCAGCCAACCAGACAGGCTGACTGAAGCTTTCTTT.

This chain joins TRBV5-4 and TRBJ1-1; D ambiguous. Trimming left V 0 bases short and J 0 bases short, with 6 bases between. The germline gives CDR1 SGHNT, CDR2 YYREEE (reference sequence). This CDR3 spans 14 amino acids. The CDR3 DNA reads as TGTGCCAGCAGCTTGGGAGGGATGAACACTGAAGCTTTCTTT. Amino acid sequence: CASSLGGMNTEAFF.

The chain carries TRBV7-9 and TRBJ1-1; D is uncertain. CDR1 and CDR2 from the germline V gene are SEHNR and FQNEAQ (reference sequence). The CDR3 has 13 residues. The V end was cut by 8 bases, the J end by 7 bases, with 17 bases between. Here the CDR3 DNA reads TGTGCCAGCCGACATTATAGTGGAAATGAAGCTTTCTTT. It specifies CASRHYSGNEAFF.

This clone was picked up one time. This rearrangement joins TRBV5-1 to TRBJ1-2; D might be TRBD1 (5 bases). Between the trimmed V and J ends, which lost 0 bases and 2 bases, there was a span of 5 bases. Germline CDR1 reads SGHRS; CDR2 reads YFSETQ. This CDR3 comprises 13 residues. CDR3 bases: TGCGCCAGCAGCTTGGCAGGGAACTATGGCTACACCTTC. It yields the protein CASSLAGNYGYTF.

The chain combines TRBV7-3 with TRBJ2-3; D is possibly TRBD2 (5 bases). Germline V gives CDR1 SGHTA, CDR2 FQGTGA. The CDR3 has 16 amino acids. Trimming removed 1 base at V and 4 bases at J, with 15 bases between. CDR3 protein: CASSLKSGPPADTQYF. The CDR3 nucleotides are TGTGCCAGCAGCTTAAAAAGCGGACCCCCAGCAGATACGCAGTATTTT.

The genes are TRBV5-1 and TRBJ2-3, with 11 bases fitting TRBD2. The germline V gene encodes CDR1 SGHRS and CDR2 YFSETQ. J was trimmed by 5 bases and V by 4 bases; bases with no gene match: 3. The CDR3 consists of 14 residues. CDR3 sequence: CASSLTSGGDTQYF. The CDR3 region has the DNA TGCGCCAGCAGCCTTACTAGCGGGGGAGATACGCAGTATTTT.

The chain joins TRBV10-2 to TRBJ1-2, with 12 bases that match TRBD1. The germline CDR1 and CDR2 sequences are WSHSY and SAAADI. This CDR3 has 15 amino acids. V lost 9 bases and J lost 4; bases outside the gene matches: 9. CDR3 nucleotides: TGCGCCAGGGGGACAGGGGGCCCCCTTTGCTATGGCTACACCTTC. Its translation: CARGTGGPLCYGYTF.

The V and J genes are TRBV2 and TRBJ2-3; 9 bases fit TRBD2. The CDR3 contains 14 residues. The germline V gene encodes CDR1 SNHLY and CDR2 FYNNEI. V trimming: 7 bases; J trimming: 5 bases; junction bases outside the gene matches: 7. The CDR3, as DNA: TGTGCCAGCAACGGCGGGGGGGCCGTAGATACGCAGTATTTT. It translates to CASNGGGAVDTQYF.

The V gene is TRBV4-1, the J gene TRBJ1-6, with 8 bases matching TRBD1. Per germline, CDR1 MGHRA and CDR2 YSYEKL. This CDR3 region has 17 residues. Trimming took 1 base from V and 7 from J; bases not matched to a gene: 9. CDR3 in DNA: TGCGCCAGCAGCCAAGGAGGGGGGGGACAGGCGAATTCACCCCTCCACTTT. Translated, it gives CASSQGGGGQANSPLHF.

This chain uses TRBV15 with TRBJ1-2; D gene unclear. CDR1 is LNHNV, CDR2 YYDKDF, per germline (reference sequence). This CDR3 has 15 amino acids. Between the trimmed V and J ends, which lost 5 bases and 0 bases, there was a span of 13 bases. The CDR3 region is CATSGVTLANYGYTF. CDR3 nucleotides: TGTGCCACCAGCGGAGTTACGTTAGCTAACTATGGCTACACCTTC.

The chain employs TRBV5-1 and TRBJ2-2, with D unresolved. Trimming took 5 bases from V and 4 from J, leaving 6 bases between them. Germline loops: CDR1 SGHRS, CDR2 YFSETQ. The CDR3 is made up of 12 amino acids. CDR3 bases: TGCGCCAGCAGTCAAGCCACCGGGGAGCTGTTTTTT. Protein: CASSQATGELFF.

In DNA form, the CDR3 reads TGTGCCACCAGGCAGGGGGCAGGGGGCTACACCTTC. Protein: CATRQGAGGYTF. This chain uses TRBV24-1 with TRBJ1-2; 8 nucleotides agree with TRBD1. In germline, CDR1 is KGHDR, CDR2 SFDVKD. V shed 7 bases and J 8 bases; nucleotides not matched to a gene: 5. The CDR3 contains 12 residues.

The V and J genes are TRBV6-1 and TRBJ1-5; 10 nucleotides agree with TRBD1. V was clipped by 0 bases and J by 3 bases; unmatched bases: 5. The CDR3 is 17 amino acids. The germline V gene encodes CDR1 MNHNS and CDR2 SASEGT. CDR3 coding DNA: TGTGCCAGCAGTGAAGCGGGGACAGGGGCCTTCAATCAGCCCCAGCATTTT. Translated, it gives CASSEAGTGAFNQPQHF.

The V gene is TRBV5-3, the J gene TRBJ1-5; TRBD1 might be the D (5 bases). TRBV5-3 is filed as an ORF, its function uncertain. The CDR3 covers 15 residues. Trimming stripped 2 bases from V and 2 bases from J, with 11 bases between. CDR3 loop: CARSLGGVGNQPQHF. The CDR3 DNA sequence: TGTGCCAGAAGCTTAGGAGGGGTTGGCAATCAGCCCCAGCATTTT.

The count of this clone is one. The chain employs TRBV1 and TRBJ2-5; TRBD2 is taken as the D call from the table, unchecked against the DNA. TRBV1 corresponds to a pseudogene. This CDR3 has 17 amino acids. CDR3 coding DNA: TGCACCAGCAGCCAAAAGGTCCTCGGGGGGGGAAGGGAGACCCAGTACTTC. It yields the protein CTSSQKVLGGGRETQYF.